This T cell receptor beta chain was profiled in a study of blood T cells in healthy people across ages. No fewer than 6 micrograms of total RNA were isolated from every sample. With respect to this clonotype: Its target is not known.

Sample-barcoded 5' priming and a J-beta primer mix drove a second PCR of about 6 to 12 cycles. With 12 random nucleotides, a template-switch adaptor tagged each individual cDNA molecule. TCRdb re-analysed the 5' RACE reads in MiXCR, keeping a single row per CDR3 protein. The data show some 900,000 distinct CDR3 sequences, roughly 48% seen once. This CDR3 has 13 residues. The germline V gene encodes CDR1 SQVTM and CDR2 ANQGSEA. The V end was cut by 7 bases, the J end by 7 bases, with 19 bases between. Findings and caveats of the study: Naive and antigen-experienced cells were not separated, limiting conclusive comparison.

The rearrangement uses TRBV29-1 and TRBJ1-1; no firm D call. This TCR was recovered from a man aged 30 to 45 in good health. Sequenced material: blood. As DNA, the CDR3 is TGCAGCGCGCTTAACCCGGGGAGAGTTGAAGCTTTCTTT. Translated, it gives CSALNPGRVEAFF.